This TCR beta chain appears in the sequencing data of a study of early T cells in non-severe SARS-CoV-2 infection (dated by TCRdb to the early 2020s). The study in broad terms: Because TCR sequencing was done on bulk RNA from unsorted whole blood, the alpha and beta chains could not be paired.

Findings and caveats that apply to the study as a whole: VDJdb matching was skewed toward anti-spike CD8 responses, so virus-specific expansions were likely underestimated and private and CD4 specificities were missed.

This clonotype was observed a few times. Its binding antigen is unknown. Per-base qualities were not stored, and no clone one base away is much larger. Set within a cohort of healthcare workers in London, UK, this nested case-control study involved weekly PCR testing of nasopharyngeal swabs along with blood sampling. Healthcare workers were enrolled in the week of the UK lockdown, from 23 to 31 March 2020, and were followed every week for up to about 16 weeks. The library was prepared using 5' RACE. The sequencing machine was a NextSeq 500. In the TCR library protocol, unique molecular identifiers were attached to individual cDNA molecules to correct for PCR bias and sequencing error. TCR alpha and beta chains were both sequenced, and the abundances of alpha and beta sequences in each sample were closely correlated with each other. As for how the authors treated the data: Decombinator V4 was used to perform V gene, J gene and CDR3 annotation of TCR sequences. Expanded TCRs were defined as changing significantly between any two time points under a Poisson model with p below 0.0001. TCR abundances were normalised to the total number of TCRs sequenced per sample and were expressed as counts per million. A search of VDJdb, accessed on 1 November 2021, was run for TCRs annotated to CMV, EBV and SARS-CoV-2, with TCRs annotated for multiple antigens excluded. The raw public reads went through TCRdb reprocessing: fastp at Q25, MiXCR clone calling, in-frame beta chains kept. Rows matching on CDR3 protein sequence are summarized as one entry with the most common DNA and genes. The authors' filters were not applied to this entry. The sample table contains tens of thousands of distinct CDR3 sequences; only one count was recorded for less than 15% of them. The ten largest clones add up to 4% to 5.5% of the sample.

The clonotype was recovered from an adult who was a healthcare worker with PCR-confirmed SARS-CoV-2 infection or an uninfected control (not recorded which). Sequenced: whole blood.

The nucleotide sequence reads TGTGCCAGCAGCCGAGGGGGTAGCTCCTACGAGCAGTACTTC. This encodes CASSRGGSSYEQYF. In this chain, TRBV3-1 is recombined with TRBJ2-7; TRBD1 is possibly the D segment (6 matching bases). V and J are truncated by 4 bases and 0 bases respectively, leaving an intervening sequence of 10 bases. CDR3 length: 14 amino acids, cysteine to phenylalanine. The read is trimmed to its CDR3 DNA, 42 bases read in frame from base 1. The germline V gene (reference sequence) sets CDR1 to LGHDT and CDR2 to YNNKEL.